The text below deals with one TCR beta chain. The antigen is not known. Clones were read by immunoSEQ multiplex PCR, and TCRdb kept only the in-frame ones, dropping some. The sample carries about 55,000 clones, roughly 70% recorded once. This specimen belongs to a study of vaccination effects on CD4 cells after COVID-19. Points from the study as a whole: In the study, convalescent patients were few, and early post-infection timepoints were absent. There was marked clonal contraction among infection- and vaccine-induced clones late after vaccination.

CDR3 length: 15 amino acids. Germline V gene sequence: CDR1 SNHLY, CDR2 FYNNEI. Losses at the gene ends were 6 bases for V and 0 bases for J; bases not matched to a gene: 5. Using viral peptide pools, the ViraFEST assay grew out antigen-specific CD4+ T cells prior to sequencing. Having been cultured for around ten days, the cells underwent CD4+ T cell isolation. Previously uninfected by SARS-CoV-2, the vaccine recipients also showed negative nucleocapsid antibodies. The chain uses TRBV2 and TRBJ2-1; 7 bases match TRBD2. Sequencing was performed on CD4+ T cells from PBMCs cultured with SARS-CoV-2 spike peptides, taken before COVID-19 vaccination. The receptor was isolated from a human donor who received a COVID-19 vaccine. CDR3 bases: TGTGCCAGCAGGCGTGGCGGGAGCTCCTACAATGAGCAGTTCTTC. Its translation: CASRRGGSSYNEQFF. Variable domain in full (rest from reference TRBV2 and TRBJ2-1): EPEVTQTPSHQVTQMGQEVILRCVPISNHLYFYWYRQILGQKVEFLVSFYNNEISEKSEIFDDQFSVERPDGSNFTLKIRSTKLEDSAMYFCASRRGGSSYNEQFFGPGTRLTVL.